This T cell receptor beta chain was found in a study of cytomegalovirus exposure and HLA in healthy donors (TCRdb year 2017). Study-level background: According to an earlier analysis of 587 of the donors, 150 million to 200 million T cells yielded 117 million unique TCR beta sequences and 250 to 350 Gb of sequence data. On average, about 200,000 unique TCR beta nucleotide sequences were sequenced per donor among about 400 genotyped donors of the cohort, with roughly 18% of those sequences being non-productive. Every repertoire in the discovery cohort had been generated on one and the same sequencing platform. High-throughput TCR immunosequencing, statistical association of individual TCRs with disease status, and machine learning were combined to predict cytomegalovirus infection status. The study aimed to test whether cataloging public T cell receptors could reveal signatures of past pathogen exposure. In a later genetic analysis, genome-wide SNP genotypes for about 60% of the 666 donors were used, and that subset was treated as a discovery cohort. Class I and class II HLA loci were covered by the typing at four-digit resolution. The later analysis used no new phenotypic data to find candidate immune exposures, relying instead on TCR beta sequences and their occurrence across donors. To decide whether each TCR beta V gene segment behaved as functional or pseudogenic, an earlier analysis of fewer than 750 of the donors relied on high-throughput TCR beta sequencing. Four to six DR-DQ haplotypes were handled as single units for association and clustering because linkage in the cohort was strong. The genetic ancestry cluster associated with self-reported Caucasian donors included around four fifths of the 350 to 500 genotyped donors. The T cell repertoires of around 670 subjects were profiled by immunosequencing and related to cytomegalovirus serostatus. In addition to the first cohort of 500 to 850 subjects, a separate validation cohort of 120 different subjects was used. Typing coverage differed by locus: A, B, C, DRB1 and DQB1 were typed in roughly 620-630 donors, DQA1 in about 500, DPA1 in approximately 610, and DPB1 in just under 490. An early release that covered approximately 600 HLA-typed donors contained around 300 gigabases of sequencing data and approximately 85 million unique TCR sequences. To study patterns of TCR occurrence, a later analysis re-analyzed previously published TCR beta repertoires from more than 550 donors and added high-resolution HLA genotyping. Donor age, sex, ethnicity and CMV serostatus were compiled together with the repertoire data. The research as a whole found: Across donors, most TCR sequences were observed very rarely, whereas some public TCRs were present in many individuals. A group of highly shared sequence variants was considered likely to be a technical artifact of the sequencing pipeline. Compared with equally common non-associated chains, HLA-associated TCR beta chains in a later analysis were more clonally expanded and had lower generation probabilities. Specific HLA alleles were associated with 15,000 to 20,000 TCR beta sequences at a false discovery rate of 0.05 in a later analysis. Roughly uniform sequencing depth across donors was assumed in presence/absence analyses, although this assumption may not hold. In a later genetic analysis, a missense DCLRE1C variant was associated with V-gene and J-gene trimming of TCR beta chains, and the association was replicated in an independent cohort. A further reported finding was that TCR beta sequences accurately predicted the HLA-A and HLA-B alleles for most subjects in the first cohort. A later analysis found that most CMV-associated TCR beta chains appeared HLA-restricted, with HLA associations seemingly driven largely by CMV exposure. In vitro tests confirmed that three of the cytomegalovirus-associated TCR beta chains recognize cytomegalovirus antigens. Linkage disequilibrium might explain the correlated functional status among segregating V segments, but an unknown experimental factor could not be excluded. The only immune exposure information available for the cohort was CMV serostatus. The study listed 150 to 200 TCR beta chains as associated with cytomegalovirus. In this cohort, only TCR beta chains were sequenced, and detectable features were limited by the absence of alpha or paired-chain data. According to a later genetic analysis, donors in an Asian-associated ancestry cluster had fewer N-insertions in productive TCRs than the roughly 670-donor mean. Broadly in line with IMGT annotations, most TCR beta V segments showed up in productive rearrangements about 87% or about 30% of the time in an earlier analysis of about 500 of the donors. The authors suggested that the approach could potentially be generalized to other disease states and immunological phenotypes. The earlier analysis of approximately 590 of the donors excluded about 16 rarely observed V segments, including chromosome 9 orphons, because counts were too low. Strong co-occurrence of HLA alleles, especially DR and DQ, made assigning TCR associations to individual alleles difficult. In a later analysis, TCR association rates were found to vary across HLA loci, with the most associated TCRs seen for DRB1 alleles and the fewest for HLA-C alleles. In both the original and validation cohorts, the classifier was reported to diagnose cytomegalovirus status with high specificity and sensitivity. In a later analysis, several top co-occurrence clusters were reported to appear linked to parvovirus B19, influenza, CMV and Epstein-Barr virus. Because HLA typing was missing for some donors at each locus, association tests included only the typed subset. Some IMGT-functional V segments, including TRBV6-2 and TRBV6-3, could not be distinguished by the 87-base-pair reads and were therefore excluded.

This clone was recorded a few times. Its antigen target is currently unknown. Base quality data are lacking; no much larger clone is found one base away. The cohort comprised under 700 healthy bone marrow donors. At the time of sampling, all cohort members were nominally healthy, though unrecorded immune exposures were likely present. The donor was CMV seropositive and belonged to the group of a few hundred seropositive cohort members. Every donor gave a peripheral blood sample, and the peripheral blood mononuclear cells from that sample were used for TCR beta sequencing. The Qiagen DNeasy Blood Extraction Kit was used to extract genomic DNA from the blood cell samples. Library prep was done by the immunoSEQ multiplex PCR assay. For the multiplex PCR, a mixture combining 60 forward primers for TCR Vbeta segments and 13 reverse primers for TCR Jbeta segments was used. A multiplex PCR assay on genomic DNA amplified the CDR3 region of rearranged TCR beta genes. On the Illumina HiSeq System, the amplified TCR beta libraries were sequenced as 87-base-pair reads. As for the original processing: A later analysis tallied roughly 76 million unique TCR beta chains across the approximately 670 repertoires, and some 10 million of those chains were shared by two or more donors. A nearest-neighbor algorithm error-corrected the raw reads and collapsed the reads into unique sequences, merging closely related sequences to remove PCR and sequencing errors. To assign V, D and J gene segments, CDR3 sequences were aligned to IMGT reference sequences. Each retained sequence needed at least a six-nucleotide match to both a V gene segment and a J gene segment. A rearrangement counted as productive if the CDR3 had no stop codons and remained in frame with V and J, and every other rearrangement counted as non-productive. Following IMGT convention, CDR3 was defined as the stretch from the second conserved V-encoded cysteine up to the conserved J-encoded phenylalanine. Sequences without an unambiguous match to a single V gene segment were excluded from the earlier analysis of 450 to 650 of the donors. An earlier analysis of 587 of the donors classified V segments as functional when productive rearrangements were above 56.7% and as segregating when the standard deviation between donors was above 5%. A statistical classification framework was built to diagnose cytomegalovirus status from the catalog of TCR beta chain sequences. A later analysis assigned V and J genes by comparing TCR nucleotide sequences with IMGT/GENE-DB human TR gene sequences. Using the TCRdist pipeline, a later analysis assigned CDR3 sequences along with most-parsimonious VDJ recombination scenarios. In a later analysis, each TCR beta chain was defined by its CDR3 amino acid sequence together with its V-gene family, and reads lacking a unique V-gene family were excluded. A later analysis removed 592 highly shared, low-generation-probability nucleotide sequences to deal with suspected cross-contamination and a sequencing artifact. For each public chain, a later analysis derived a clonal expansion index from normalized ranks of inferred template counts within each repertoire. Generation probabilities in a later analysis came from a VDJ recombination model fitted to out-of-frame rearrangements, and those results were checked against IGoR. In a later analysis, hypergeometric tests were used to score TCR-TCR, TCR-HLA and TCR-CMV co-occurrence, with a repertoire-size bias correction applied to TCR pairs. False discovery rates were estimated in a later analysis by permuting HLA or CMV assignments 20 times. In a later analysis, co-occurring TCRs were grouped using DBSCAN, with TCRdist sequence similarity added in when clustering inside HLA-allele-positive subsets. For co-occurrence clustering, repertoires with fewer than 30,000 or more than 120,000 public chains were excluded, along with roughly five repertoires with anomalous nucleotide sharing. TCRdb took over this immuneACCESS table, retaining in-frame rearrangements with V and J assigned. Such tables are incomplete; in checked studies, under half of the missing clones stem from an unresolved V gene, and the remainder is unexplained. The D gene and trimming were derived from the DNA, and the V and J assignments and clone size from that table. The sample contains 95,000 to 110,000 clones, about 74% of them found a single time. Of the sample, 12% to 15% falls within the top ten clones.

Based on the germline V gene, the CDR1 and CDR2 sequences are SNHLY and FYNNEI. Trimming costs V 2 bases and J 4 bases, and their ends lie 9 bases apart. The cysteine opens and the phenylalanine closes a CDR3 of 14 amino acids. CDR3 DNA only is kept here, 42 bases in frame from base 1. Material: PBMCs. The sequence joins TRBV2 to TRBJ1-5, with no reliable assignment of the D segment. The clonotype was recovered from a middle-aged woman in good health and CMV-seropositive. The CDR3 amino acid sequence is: CASSESGRNQPQHF. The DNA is TGTGCCAGCAGTGAATCGGGTAGGAATCAGCCCCAGCATTTT.